Below, 21 T cell receptor beta chains from the same sample are listed, as sequenced in a study of blood T cell repertoires in COVID-19. The table came from immunoSEQ multiplex PCR; TCRdb's copy has only in-frame clones and leaves some out. The repertoire holds about 99,000 clones, with 84% as singletons. The sequencing input was peripheral blood. These receptors were obtained from a man aged 65 to 79 with active or convalescent COVID-19.

This clone has just a few counts. This sequence joins TRBV2 and TRBJ1-3; D is uncertain. Germline CDR1 is SNHLY and CDR2 is FYNNEI. Trimming shortened V by 5 bases and J by 2 bases, and 13 bases separated the two germline ends. This CDR3 comprises 15 residues. CDR3 DNA: TGTGCCAGCAGTTTGGAGGACTCGGCTGGAAACACCATATATTTT. This codes for CASSLEDSAGNTIYF.

The chain couples TRBV10-3 to TRBJ2-1; D not certain. The CDR3 consists of 15 residues. The ends were cut back, 2 bases at V and 0 bases at J, with 8 bases in the middle. CDR1 and CDR2 from the germline V gene are ENHRY and SYGVKD. The CDR3 DNA sequence: TGTGCCATCAGTGAGCCCCGAGACTCCTACAATGAGCAGTTCTTC. Translation: CAISEPRDSYNEQFF.

This clone was seen only a few times. This chain links TRBV7-2 with TRBJ1-1; D perhaps matches TRBD1 (5 bases). The germline V gene encodes CDR1 SGHTA and CDR2 FQGNSA. V was pared by 2 bases and J by 4 bases, with 11 bases between. The CDR3 consists of 14 residues. CDR3 nucleotides: TGTGCCAGCAGCTTACAGGGCGGGGCCACTGAAGCTTTCTTT. Its translation: CASSLQGGATEAFF.

V gene TRBV15 combines with J gene TRBJ2-2; weak D call: TRBD1 (6 bases). Germline V gene lookup returns CDR1 LNHNV and CDR2 YYDKDF (reference sequence). The CDR3 runs 16 residues. The V end was cut by 3 bases, the J end by 3 bases, with 14 bases between. Here the CDR3 DNA reads TGTGCCACCAGCAGGGACCGGGACACATACACCGGGGAGCTGTTTTTT. Its translation is CATSRDRDTYTGELFF. Full variable domain (remainder filled in from reference TRBV15 and TRBJ2-2): DAMVIQNPRYQVTQFGKPVTLSCSQTLNHNVMYWYQQKSSQAPKLLFHYYDKDFNNEADTPDNFQSRRPNTSFCFLDIRSPGLGDTAMYLCATSRDRDTYTGELFFGEGSRLTVL.

The chain joins TRBV2 to TRBJ1-2; 8 positions match TRBD1. Losses at the gene ends were 9 bases for V and 4 bases for J; bases not matched to a gene: 10. The germline gives CDR1 SNHLY, CDR2 FYNNEI. This CDR3 is 14 amino acids long. CDR3 sequence: CASTTYRGFYGYTF. The DNA for the CDR3 is TGTGCCAGTACAACCTACAGGGGGTTCTATGGCTACACCTTC.

This chain connects TRBV5-4 to TRBJ1-3, with 7 nucleotides matching TRBD1. The V gene's germline CDR1 is SGHNT and CDR2 YYREEE (reference sequence). V gave up 4 bases and J gave up 0 bases; unmatched junction bases: 10. The CDR3 contains 17 residues. CDR3 residues: CASSRTGTANSGNTIYF. Here the CDR3 DNA reads TGTGCCAGCAGCCGAACCGGGACAGCCAACTCTGGAAACACCATATATTTT.

By share of the sample, this clone is medium-sized. The J gene is TRBJ1-5, the V gene TRBV6-6, with 9 bases aligning to TRBD1. The V segment lost 5 bases and the J segment 1 base; nucleotides outside the gene matches: 6. CDR1 is MNHNY and CDR2 is SVGAGI in the germline V gene (reference sequence). The CDR3 consists of 16 residues. This CDR3 is CASSTLQGASNQPQHF. The CDR3 nucleotides read TGTGCCAGCAGTACGCTACAGGGGGCGAGCAATCAGCCCCAGCATTTT.

This clone occurred once. The J gene is TRBJ1-6, the V gene TRBV28; TRBD1 matches 7 bases. Germline V gene lookup returns CDR1 MDHEN and CDR2 SYDVKM. The V and J ends lost 8 bases and 7 bases, in that order; junction bases with no gene match: 8. There are 14 residues in the CDR3. CDR3 in DNA: TGTGCCAGCGTTAGGGACAGCCTGAATTCACCCCTCCACTTT. Protein product: CASVRDSLNSPLHF.

This chain links TRBV7-2 with TRBJ1-1; TRBD1 matches 9 bases. Trimming removed 3 bases from V and 5 bases from J; junction bases left unmatched: 4. The germline gives CDR1 SGHTA, CDR2 FQGNSA. The CDR3 spans 14 residues. The CDR3 reads CASSFSGTGTEAFF. CDR3 nucleotide sequence: TGTGCCAGCAGCTTCTCCGGGACAGGGACTGAAGCTTTCTTT.

This chain joins TRBV19 and TRBJ2-3; no reliable D call. The CDR3 extends over 16 amino acids. In germline, CDR1 is LNHDA, CDR2 SQIVND (reference sequence). V was trimmed by 5 bases and J by 2 bases, leaving 17 bases between them. The CDR3 sequence is CASSPEDTIPTDTQYF. The DNA of the CDR3 is TGTGCCAGTAGTCCCGAAGACACGATACCCACAGATACGCAGTATTTT.

The chain uses TRBV24-1 and TRBJ2-2; TRBD1 is a possible D gene (6 bases). Germline V lookup: CDR1 KGHDR, CDR2 SFDVKD. Trimming left V 2 bases short and J 3 bases short, with 9 bases between. CDR3 size: 15 residues. Written as DNA, the CDR3 is TGTGCCACCAGTGATTCGACAGGTTACACCGGGGAGCTGTTTTTT. Amino acids: CATSDSTGYTGELFF.

This rearrangement joins TRBV5-4 to TRBJ2-2; no firm D call. Germline V gene data show CDR1 as SGHNT and CDR2 as YYREEE (reference sequence). The CDR3 is 12 residues long. Between the trimmed V and J ends, which lost 4 bases and 6 bases, there was a span of 7 bases. CDR3 amino acids: CASSPRAGELFF. As DNA, the CDR3 is TGTGCCAGCAGCCCCCGGGCCGGGGAGCTGTTTTTT.

This sequence joins TRBV5-6 and TRBJ1-5; 8 bases agree with TRBD1. This CDR3 spans 14 amino acids. The trim removed 4 bases at V and 5 bases at J, leaving 5 bases unmatched. Germline-derived CDR1 and CDR2 are SGHDT and YYEEEE. As DNA, the CDR3 is TGTGCCAGCAGCCCGTGGACAGGGCATCAGCCCCAGCATTTT. This gives the protein CASSPWTGHQPQHF.

To note about this clone: The sample has other DNA sequences that encode this CDR3 too. This chain joins TRBV18 and TRBJ2-1; 13 bases line up with TRBD2. J lost 8 bases, V lost 2 bases, and 3 bases had no gene match. Germline CDR1 KGHSH, CDR2 LQKENI. The CDR3 runs 15 residues. The CDR3 loop is CASSPTSGGAYEQFF. CDR3 sequence (DNA): TGTGCCAGCTCACCAACTAGCGGGGGGGCCTATGAGCAGTTCTTC.

V and J are TRBV6-5 and TRBJ1-5, with D perhaps TRBD1 (5 bases). The CDR3 has 13 residues. Per germline, CDR1 MNHEY and CDR2 SVGAGI. V shed 6 bases and J shed 5 bases, with 11 bases lying between them. The CDR3 bases are TGTGCCAGCAGCGCCACAGGATATCAGCCCCAGCATTTT. Its translation is CASSATGYQPQHF.

The chain uses TRBV28 and TRBJ1-5, with D maybe TRBD1 (5 bases). This CDR3 is 15 amino acids long. V shed 5 bases and J shed 6 bases, with 17 bases lying between them. CDR1 is MDHEN, CDR2 SYDVKM, per germline. As DNA, the CDR3 is TGTGCCAGCAGTCTAGGGGTGGCGGGGACTCAGCCCCAGCATTTT. Protein sequence: CASSLGVAGTQPQHF.

The J gene is TRBJ2-2, the V gene TRBV4-3; the D gene is possibly TRBD2 (6 bases). The CDR3 is 15 residues long. Trimming took off 4 bases at V and 1 base at J, with 10 bases between the two ends. Per the germline V gene, CDR1 is LGHNA and CDR2 is YSLEER. The CDR3 sequence: CASSRSGQNTGELFF. The DNA for the CDR3 is TGCGCCAGCAGCCGAAGCGGGCAGAACACCGGGGAGCTGTTTTTT.

This clone was observed a handful of times. The rearrangement joins TRBV28 to TRBJ1-3; weak D call: TRBD1 (5 bases). This CDR3 region has 15 residues. Germline V gene data show CDR1 as MDHEN and CDR2 as SYDVKM. V lost 6 bases and J 0 bases, leaving 12 bases between the germline ends. This CDR3 is CASRTTGSSGNTIYF. In nucleotides, the CDR3 is TGTGCCAGCAGGACCACAGGTTCCTCTGGAAACACCATATATTTT.

The chain links TRBV2 to TRBJ2-6, with D possibly matching TRBD1 (7 bases). This CDR3 contains 15 residues. Germline V CDR1 and CDR2: SNHLY, FYNNEI. V was clipped by 4 bases and J by 4 bases, with 11 bases between them. CDR3 nucleotides: TGTGCCAGCAGTGTGGAGGGGGCCGGGGCCAACGTCCTGACTTTC. It yields the protein CASSVEGAGANVLTF.

The rearrangement links TRBV5-1 to TRBJ1-2, with D unclear. CDR1 is SGHRS, CDR2 YFSETQ, per germline. This CDR3 is built from 14 residues. V was pared by 1 base and J by 2 bases, with 9 bases between. CDR3 protein: CASSLNGKNYGYTF. The CDR3 coding sequence is TGCGCCAGCAGCTTGAACGGGAAAAACTATGGCTACACCTTC.

The chain links TRBV4-1 to TRBJ1-2, with unresolved D. Trimming left V 0 bases short and J 7 bases short, with 9 bases between. CDR3 length: 13 residues. Germline CDR1 MGHRA, CDR2 YSYEKL. CDR3 nucleotide sequence: TGCGCCAGCAGCCAAGATCGTGGGAGTGGCTACACCTTC. Translating it yields CASSQDRGSGYTF.